This T cell receptor (beta chain) was observed in a study of metastatic and nonmetastatic thyroid tumors. Germline V gene sequence: CDR1 SGHRS, CDR2 YFSETQ. The V and J ends lost 2 bases and 1 base respectively, with 6 bases between them. The CDR3 runs 14 residues. Before thyroid surgery, none of the patients had received any treatment. Through MiXCR, TCRdb re-clonotyped the PCR reads. The table records 30,000 to 40,000 clones, around 23% of them present only once. V usage is TRBV5-1 and J usage is TRBJ2-2; weak D call: TRBD1 (5 bases). The sequence derives from a male donor with papillary thyroid cancer or a benign thyroid nodule (not recorded which). Some clones in this sample may be carry-over from other donors' samples. The sample comprised tumor tissue. The CDR3 DNA is TGCGCCAGCAGCTTAGACAGGAACACCGGGGAGCTGTTTTTT. This gives the protein CASSLDRNTGELFF.